This entry is about one T cell receptor (beta chain). The specificity of this receptor is unknown. No quality values exist for individual bases; no much larger clone is one base distant. Collaborating institutions collected whole blood in K2EDTA tubes following their own protocols. For TCRbeta analysis, collaborator samples were shipped as frozen whole blood, as isolated PBMCs, or as DNA extracted from either sample type. These data originate in a study of blood T cell repertoires in COVID-19 (dated by TCRdb to 2018 to 2020). For the wider study: Samples from collaborators originated in the United States, Italy and Spain and spanned both the acute and convalescent phases of COVID-19. The repertoires were released in a freely available public database meant as a resource for research on the immune response to SARS-CoV-2. A de-identified subject ID, COVID-19 status, age in years and sex were almost always included in the sample metadata. Where available, HLA class I and class II types were taken from metadata supplied by the sample provider and were not determined by assay-based typing. Subjects who had been exposed to COVID-19, were actively infected with it, or had recovered from it provided the deeply sampled blood TCRbeta repertoires that made up the dataset. The samples were drawn from two sources: the first 160 participants of the ongoing ImmuneRACE study, and over 1,000 subjects contributed by 6 global collaborators. The prospective study material was composed of cDNA or gDNA derived from T cells, B-cell-depleted T cells, or PBMCs.

What the work shows at the level of the full study, not this receptor alone: Clinical and demographic metadata were provided uncurated, with the amount varying by source and participant.

TCRbeta CDR3 regions were amplified from genomic DNA using the immunoSEQ Assay, a bias-controlled multiplex PCR. Under the source paper's analysis protocol: The number of nucleated cells in each sample was estimated from the amplification of reference gene primers within the assay. To quantify the absolute abundance of each unique TCRbeta CDR3 rearrangement, sequence reads were collapsed and filtered. Productive Simpson clonality was computed per sample as the square root of Simpson's diversity index over productive rearrangements. As stored in TCRdb, this immuneACCESS dataset retains in-frame rearrangements with V and J assigned. A fraction of the clones does not appear; measured against another copy, unresolved V genes explain less than half of the discrepancy, and the remainder lacks a known reason. The V and J calls and clone size were taken over from that table, and D and trimming were inferred from the DNA. In this sample the table shows approximately 200,000 clones, 83% of which occur a single time. The leading ten clones occupy around 7.2% of the sample.

Trimming costs V 4 bases and J 2 bases, and their ends lie 9 bases apart. CDR1 and CDR2 are drawn from the germline V gene (reference sequence): SGHNT, YYREEE. Spanning cysteine to phenylalanine, the CDR3 consists of 13 amino acids. Here the CDR3 DNA is all that survives: 39 bases in frame from base 1. In this chain, TRBV5-4 is recombined with TRBJ1-1; no D gene is confidently identified. This TCR was sampled from a woman aged 45-60 years with acute or convalescent COVID-19. Source material: peripheral blood. CDR3 region: CASSLSPNTEAFF. Here is the DNA: TGTGCCAGCAGCCTATCACCCAACACTGAAGCTTTCTTT.